This is a list of T cell receptor beta chains from one sample in a study of neurological immune-mediated disorders. A single record per CDR3 protein comes from TCRdb applying MiXCR to the 5' RACE reads. The profile covers 55,000 to 70,000 distinct CDR3 sequences, with 2.5% to 4% appearing a single time and under 6.5% taken by the ten largest. The material sequenced was PBMCs. The receptors originated from a woman between 45 and 65 years old with multiple sclerosis. Both conserved end residues are part of each CDR3. D genes are given only for firm matches. Part of the rows lack a size; the others show once, few, many or a class for expanded clones.

D gene,J gene,clone size,V gene,CDR3 protein,CDR3 DNA
.,TRBJ2-2,many,TRBV20-1,CSAGRDRLTGELFF,TGCAGTGCTGGGCGGGACAGACTCACCGGGGAGCTGTTTTTT
.,TRBJ2-2,many,TRBV7-9,CASSELTGELFF,TGTGCCAGCAGCGAACTAACCGGGGAGCTGTTTTTT
.,TRBJ2-7,.,TRBV19,CASSIQGSRYEKYF,TGTGCCAGTAGTATACAAGGGAGTCGCTACGAGAAGTACTTC
TRBD2,TRBJ2-5,medium-sized,TRBV12-3/TRBV12-4,CASTGTSVETQYF,TGTGCCAGCACCGGGACTAGCGTGGAGACCCAGTACTTC
TRBD2,TRBJ2-1,many,TRBV5-1,CASSLGGTRLNYQFF,TGCGCCAGCAGCTTGGGGGGGACTAGACTTAACTACCAGTTCTTC
.,TRBJ1-1,many,TRBV20-1,CSARDHREPTEAFF,TGCAGTGCTAGAGATCACCGCGAGCCGACTGAAGCTTTCTTT
.,TRBJ1-1,many,TRBV28,CASSLSGHLNTEAFF,TGTGCCAGCAGTTTATCGGGACACCTGAACACTGAAGCTTTCTTT
TRBD1,TRBJ2-6,many,TRBV5-1,CASSGQGARGANVLTF,TGCGCCAGCAGCGGACAGGGGGCGCGGGGGGCCAACGTCCTGACTTTC
.,TRBJ2-5,many,TRBV27,CASSEYGGGMRETQYF,TGTGCCAGCAGTGAATACGGCGGGGGCATGAGGGAGACCCAGTACTTC
TRBD1,TRBJ1-5,.,TRBV12-3/TRBV12-4,CASSASGQGYYSNQPQHF,TGTGCCAGCAGTGCTTCGGGACAGGGATACTATAGCAATCAGCCCCAGCATTTT
.,TRBJ1-1,many,TRBV5-1,CASMRGMNTEAFF,TGCGCCAGCATGCGGGGGATGAACACTGAAGCTTTCTTT
.,TRBJ2-7,many,TRBV20-1,CSAYGLGSEQYF,TGCAGTGCGTACGGGCTAGGCTCCGAGCAGTACTTC
TRBD1,TRBJ1-2,few,TRBV14,CASSHRQGYGYTF,TGTGCCAGCAGCCACCGACAGGGCTATGGCTACACCTTC
TRBD1,TRBJ1-2,many,TRBV3-1,CASSQDHRTGYGYTF,TGTGCCAGCAGCCAAGATCACCGGACAGGGTATGGCTACACCTTC
TRBD1,TRBJ2-3,many,TRBV29-1,CSVDSRGGGRTDTQYF,TGCAGCGTTGACTCCCGAGGGGGCGGACGCACAGATACGCAGTATTTT
TRBD2,TRBJ2-3,many,TRBV5-1,CASKPSGLSTDTQYF,TGCGCCAGCAAACCTAGCGGCCTCAGCACAGATACGCAGTATTTT
TRBD1,TRBJ2-5,many,TRBV5-1,CASSIGQGKETQYF,TGCGCCAGCAGCATAGGACAGGGTAAAGAGACCCAGTACTTC
.,TRBJ2-6,many,TRBV5-5,CASSGIQGFGGANVLTF,TGTGCCAGCAGCGGAATACAGGGTTTTGGTGGGGCCAACGTCCTGACTTTC
.,TRBJ2-1,many,TRBV5-1,CASSLVGGEQFF,TGCGCCAGCAGCTTGGTAGGTGGGGAGCAGTTCTTC
.,TRBJ2-7,many,TRBV7-2,CASRQSSSYEQYF,TGTGCCAGCCGTCAATCGAGCTCCTACGAGCAGTACTTC
.,TRBJ2-5,many,TRBV20-1,CSARRSLGQETQYF,TGCAGTGCACGTCGGTCTCTAGGGCAAGAGACCCAGTACTTC
.,TRBJ1-2,many,TRBV6-5,CASSYSNAVGRGGYTF,TGTGCCAGCAGTTACTCGAATGCTGTGGGGAGGGGAGGCTACACCTTC
TRBD1,TRBJ1-5,many,TRBV12-3/TRBV12-4,CASSLQGGRGNQPQHF,TGTGCCAGCAGCTTGCAGGGGGGTAGGGGCAATCAGCCCCAGCATTTT
.,TRBJ1-6,many,TRBV20-1,CSLQITGSYNSPLHF,TGCAGTCTTCAAATAACCGGCTCCTATAATTCACCCCTCCACTTT
.,TRBJ1-5,many,TRBV7-2,CASSPLPGGSGNQPQHF,TGTGCCAGCAGCCCCCTCCCCGGGGGAAGTGGCAATCAGCCCCAGCATTTT
.,TRBJ1-2,many,TRBV20-1,CSAAVRPANYGYTF,TGCAGTGCAGCGGTCAGACCGGCTAACTATGGCTACACCTTC
.,TRBJ1-1,many,TRBV5-5,CASSFIGSGEAFF,TGTGCCAGCAGCTTCATTGGGTCGGGTGAAGCTTTCTTT
.,TRBJ2-3,many,TRBV6-5,CASSRRDTQTDTQYF,TGTGCCAGCAGTCGCCGGGACACGCAAACAGATACGCAGTATTTT
TRBD2,TRBJ2-3,many,TRBV20-1,CSELPRLAGARTDTQYF,TGCAGTGAACTTCCCCGCCTAGCGGGGGCCCGCACAGATACGCAGTATTTT